These 2 T cell receptor beta chains originate from one sample sequenced in a study of vaccination effects on CD4 cells after COVID-19. Only in-frame clones appear in the TCRdb table, and some are missing; sequencing was by immunoSEQ multiplex PCR. Here the sample spans some 77,000 clones, approximately 70% being singletons. Their recognized antigens are unknown. After expansion with viral peptide pools in the ViraFEST assay, antigen-specific CD4+ T cells were sequenced. Between days 9 and 10 of culture, CD4+ T cells were separated out. Testing of the vaccine recipients showed negative nucleocapsid antibodies and no prior SARS-CoV-2 infection. This material consisted of CD4+ T cells from PBMCs cultured with HCoV-OC43 spike peptides, taken before COVID-19 vaccination. Documented subset: HCoV-OC43 spike overlapping peptide pool stimulation. Receptor source: a human donor who received a COVID-19 vaccine.

This clone was counted only a few times. The chain is built from TRBV5-1 and TRBJ1-2; D not certain. V gave up 0 bases and J gave up 0 bases, with 9 bases separating them. The CDR3 runs to 15 residues. Germline CDR1 is SGHRS and CDR2 is YFSETQ. The CDR3 loop is CASSLAPEANYGYTF. The CDR3 DNA follows: TGCGCCAGCAGCTTGGCCCCCGAAGCTAACTATGGCTACACCTTC.

The chain has TRBV3-1 (or the pseudogene TRBV3-2) and TRBJ2-1; D is undetermined. Trimming removed 2 bases at V and 5 bases at J, with 7 bases between. The CDR3 extends over 13 amino acids. The V gene's germline CDR1 is LGHDT and CDR2 YNNKEL (reference sequence). CDR3 bases: TGTGCCAGCAGCCAAATGCAGAACAATGAGCAGTTCTTC. Protein: CASSQMQNNEQFF.